The following is a T cell receptor beta chain sequence with its context. The data originate from a study of regulatory dendritic cells for organ transplantation. Assay used: immunoSEQ multiplex PCR; TCRdb lists only in-frame clones, some missing. The top ten clones hold about 0.062% of a sample with fewer than 40,000 clones, around 90% of them seen once. CDR1 is MDHEN, CDR2 SYDVKM, per germline. There are 14 residues in the CDR3. With 5 bases removed from V and 4 bases from J, the gap between germline ends came to 14 bases. Sequenced sample: naive CD4+ T cells from blood. Indicated subset: CD45RA+ naive T cells. The genes are TRBV28 and TRBJ1-2; D possibly corresponds to TRBD1 (5 bases). The clonotype was recovered from a human donor in good health. The CDR3 DNA sequence: TGTGCCAGCAGTCCCGGGGGACGGCTCTATGGCTACACCTTC. This sequence encodes CASSPGGRLYGYTF.